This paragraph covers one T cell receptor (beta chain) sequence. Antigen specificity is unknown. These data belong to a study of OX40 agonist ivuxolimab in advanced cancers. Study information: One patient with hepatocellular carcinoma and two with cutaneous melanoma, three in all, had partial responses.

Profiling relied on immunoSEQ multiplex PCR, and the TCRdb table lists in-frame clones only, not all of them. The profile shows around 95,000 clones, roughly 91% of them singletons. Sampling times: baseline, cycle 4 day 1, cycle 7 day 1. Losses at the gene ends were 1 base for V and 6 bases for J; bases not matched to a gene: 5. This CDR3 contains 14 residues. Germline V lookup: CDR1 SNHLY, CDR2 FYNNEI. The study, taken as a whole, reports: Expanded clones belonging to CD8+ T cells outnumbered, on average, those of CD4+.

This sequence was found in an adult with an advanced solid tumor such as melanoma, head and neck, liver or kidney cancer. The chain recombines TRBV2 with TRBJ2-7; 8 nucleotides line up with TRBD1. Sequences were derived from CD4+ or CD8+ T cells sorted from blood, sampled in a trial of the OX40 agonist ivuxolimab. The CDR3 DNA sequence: TGTGCCAGCAGTGAAGGACAGGGGAATTTCGAGCAGTACTTC. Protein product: CASSEGQGNFEQYF.